A selection of T cell receptor beta chains follows, all from one sample in a study of Ad26.COV2.S vaccination and SARS-CoV-2 variants. The method was immunoSEQ multiplex PCR; TCRdb's version includes in-frame clones alone and lacks a portion of them. This sample has more than 250,000 clones; about 87% occur once, and the top ten carry roughly 3.5%. Sequencing used peripheral blood, obtained in a trial of Ad26.COV2.S vaccine versus placebo. These receptors were collected from a person between 18 and 59 years old who received the Ad26.COV2.S COVID-19 vaccine or a placebo. CDR3s leave out the opening cysteine and the closing phenylalanine or tryptophan. Some rows have no size entry. The others give once, few or many, or a class for an expanded clone.

size,length,J,V,CDR3
-,14,TRBJ2-1,TRBV7-9,ASSSHLLDKVNEQF
-,12,TRBJ2-3,TRBV7-2,ASSSPSVGDTQY
few,15,TRBJ2-7,TRBV4-1,ASSQELRQSVSYEQY
-,12,TRBJ2-7,TRBV5-4,ASSSAGTQGEQY
-,11,TRBJ1-1,TRBV30,AWRAYMNTEAF
-,11,TRBJ1-5,TRBV25-1,ASSETDNQPQH
-,14,TRBJ2-1,TRBV3-1/TRBV3-2,ASSQGPSETYNEQF
-,13,TRBJ1-1,TRBV5-1,ASSLDISENTEAF
-,13,TRBJ2-2,TRBV4-3,ASSQAGANTGELF
-,9,TRBJ2-1,TRBV20-1,SARVSREQF
-,10,TRBJ2-7,TRBV11-1,ASARASYEQY
-,12,TRBJ2-4,TRBV21-1,ASSKGLAKNIQY
-,14,TRBJ2-2,TRBV7-9,ASSLVGRGNTGELF
few,13,TRBJ2-7,TRBV19,ASSTLKRESYEQY
-,10,TRBJ1-1,TRBV11-2,ASSVGTIEAF
once,13,TRBJ2-7,TRBV7-9,ASSETARSVYEQY
-,14,TRBJ2-5,TRBV5-1,ASSSGQGGPQETQY
-,12,TRBJ1-3,TRBV2,ASGPLLSGNTIY
-,12,TRBJ2-5,TRBV5-1,ASRPGTSGETQY
-,12,TRBJ2-4,TRBV7-2,ASSLPQAKNIQY
few,14,TRBJ2-5,TRBV19,ASSIGDAGHGKTQY
-,12,TRBJ1-4,TRBV5-1,ASSLQTTNEKLF
-,10,TRBJ2-1,TRBV6-2/TRBV6-3,ASSWDRGDQF
-,10,TRBJ2-7,TRBV29-1,SVGQVGYEQY
-,11,TRBJ1-5,TRBV2,ASSGTGGQPQH
-,11,TRBJ2-5,TRBV2,ATHRGRNETQY
-,13,TRBJ2-5,TRBV28,ASSVAGAREETQY